This TCR beta chain was identified in a study of T cells in Graves' hyperthyroidism and ophthalmopathy. Study at large: Peripheral blood draws took place at initial diagnosis, ahead of any treatment.

This clonotype was seen many times. Its antigen is not identified. Study-wide points: Ophthalmopathy onset followed model prediction by a median around six months. Also found in blood were most expanded thyroid clonotypes above 0.001.

Exclusions: uncontrolled infection, other autoimmune disease, pregnancy, lactation. There were TCR beta CDR3 regions amplified from RNA transcripts. The HTBI primer set served for first-round RT-PCR of the TCR CDR3. TCRdb re-derived calls from the multiplex PCR reads in MiXCR, one entry per CDR3 protein. The data show some 770,000 distinct CDR3 sequences, roughly 15% seen once. Deletions cut 0 bases from V and 7 bases from J, with 16 bases between. This CDR3 spans 16 amino acids. Germline values: CDR1 MNHEY, CDR2 SVGEGT. The sequenced sample was blood. The chain has TRBV6-2 or TRBV6-3 and TRBJ2-1; D tentatively fits TRBD1 or TRBD2 (5 bases each). This receptor was identified in a man aged 18 to 30 with Graves' hyperthyroidism. The CDR3 sequence is CASSYSRVEDKNEQFF. In nucleotides, the CDR3 is TGTGCCAGCAGTTACTCGAGGGTGGAGGACAAGAATGAGCAGTTCTTC.